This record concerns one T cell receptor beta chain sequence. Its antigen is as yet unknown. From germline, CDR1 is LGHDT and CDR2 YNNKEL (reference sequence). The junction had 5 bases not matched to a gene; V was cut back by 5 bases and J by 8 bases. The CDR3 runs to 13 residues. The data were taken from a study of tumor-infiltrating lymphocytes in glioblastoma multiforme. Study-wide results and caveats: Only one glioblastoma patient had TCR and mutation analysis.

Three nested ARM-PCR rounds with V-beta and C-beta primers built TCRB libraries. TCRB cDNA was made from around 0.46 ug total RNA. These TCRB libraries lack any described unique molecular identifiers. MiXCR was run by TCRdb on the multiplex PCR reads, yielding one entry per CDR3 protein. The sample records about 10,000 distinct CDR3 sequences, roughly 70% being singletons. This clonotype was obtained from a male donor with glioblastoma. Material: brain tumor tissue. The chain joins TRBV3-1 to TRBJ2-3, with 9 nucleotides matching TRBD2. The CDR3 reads CASSSAGGGTQYF. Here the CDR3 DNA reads TGTGCCAGCAGCTCGGCGGGGGGGGGTACGCAGTATTTT.